The text below deals with one T cell receptor (beta chain). The sample originates from a study of blood T cell repertoires in COVID-19. The repertoire was sequenced with immunoSEQ multiplex PCR; TCRdb's copy has only in-frame clones and lacks some. Counted here are 130,000 to 150,000 clones, approximately 88% occurring once; the ten biggest clones make up 1.7%. The CDR3 runs to 13 residues. V lost 6 bases and J lost 5, with 13 bases in between. The specimen was peripheral blood. The chain has TRBV12-3 or TRBV12-4 and TRBJ1-2; D possibly corresponds to TRBD1 (5 bases). The receptor comes from a woman in her forties or fifties with acute or convalescent COVID-19. CDR3 sequence (DNA): TGTGCCAGCAGCCCGGGACTCCTATATGGCTACACCTTC. As protein: CASSPGLLYGYTF.